This T cell receptor beta chain came from a study of blood T cell repertoires in COVID-19. The wider study: COVID-19 samples from acute and convalescent phases originated in the United States, Italy and Spain.

This clone has just one count. Individuals aged about 18 to 89 years were recruited from roughly 22 US areas. Two consecutive negative NP/OP PCR tests, clearance, or resolved symptoms defined Cohort 3 recovery. Method: immunoSEQ multiplex PCR; TCRdb's copy keeps in-frame clones and lacks some. The data contain approximately 240,000 clones, about 89% of them singletons. The CDR3 is 15 residues long. V was clipped by 4 bases and J by 7 bases; unmatched bases: 10. In germline, CDR1 is MDHEN, CDR2 SYDVKM. The TCR sequence derives from a woman younger than 30 who had recovered from COVID-19. The gene calls are TRBV28 and TRBJ2-1; the match to TRBD2 covers 7 bases. Sequenced: PBMCs or T cells enriched from blood (not recorded which). CDR3 protein: CASSSNGGVRNEQFF. The CDR3 DNA reads as TGTGCCAGCAGTTCCAATGGGGGGGTAAGGAATGAGCAGTTCTTC.